These 14 T cell receptor beta chains came from one sample sequenced in a study of glioma-infiltrating T cells after dendritic cell vaccination (dated by TCRdb to the mid-2010s). The library came from the immunoSEQ multiplex PCR assay. The immuneACCESS repertoire file appears here via TCRdb, limited to in-frame rearrangements. These files lack a portion of the clones; in checked studies, under half of the deficit traces to unresolved V genes, and the cause of the others is not known. This sample comprises around 96,000 clones, 70% to 80% of them detected only once. The ten largest clonotypes hold approximately 5.9% of the sample. The sequences come from blood, collected before dendritic cell vaccination. The source of these receptors is a human donor with glioblastoma.

The V call is TRBV5-1, the J call TRBJ1-4; no clear D gene. This CDR3 is built from 14 residues. Trimming cost V 5 bases and J 7 bases, with 15 bases left between them. The V gene's germline CDR1 is SGHRS and CDR2 YFSETQ. The CDR3 sequence: CASSQAGFGEKLFF. CDR3 nucleotides: TGCGCCAGCAGTCAGGCAGGTTTTGGTGAAAAACTGTTTTTT.

This clone was observed a handful of times. The chain links TRBV6-5 to TRBJ2-5; possible D gene TRBD2, 5 bases. The CDR3 sequence is 13 residues long. Trimming removed 5 bases at V and 7 bases at J, with 14 bases between. Germline V gives CDR1 MNHEY, CDR2 SVGAGI. The CDR3 region has the DNA TGTGCCAGCAGTGCCACTAGACTGGTGACCCAGTACTTC. This sequence encodes CASSATRLVTQYF.

The V gene is TRBV5-1, the J gene TRBJ2-7, with 10 bases lining up with TRBD1. The germline V gene has CDR1 SGHRS and CDR2 YFSETQ. The V and J ends lost 0 bases and 5 bases, in that order; junction bases with no gene match: 5. The CDR3 contains 15 residues. The CDR3 region is CASSLADRGLDEQYF. The CDR3 DNA sequence: TGCGCCAGCAGCTTGGCCGACAGGGGGCTGGACGAGCAGTACTTC.

V gene TRBV4-1 combines with J gene TRBJ1-3, with a possible D match to TRBD1 (5 bases). Germline V gene lookup returns CDR1 MGHRA and CDR2 YSYEKL. The CDR3 is made up of 18 amino acids. V shed 0 bases and J shed 2 bases, with 17 bases lying between them. The CDR3 bases are TGCGCCAGCAGCCAAGAAGGTTGGGGGGTGACGACTGGAAACACCATATATTTT. It codes for CASSQEGWGVTTGNTIYF.

The rearrangement links TRBV9 to TRBJ2-5; 7 positions agree with TRBD1. V gave up 0 bases and J gave up 7 bases; unmatched junction bases: 12. CDR1 SGDLS and CDR2 YYNGEE come from the germline V gene. This CDR3 contains 16 residues. The CDR3 loop is CASSVGTGQFGGTQYF. As DNA, the CDR3 is TGTGCCAGCAGCGTAGGGACAGGCCAATTCGGAGGGACCCAGTACTTC.

The chain couples TRBV30 to TRBJ2-1, with 8 bases identical to TRBD2. Losses at the gene ends were 0 bases for V and 9 bases for J; bases not matched to a gene: 7. CDR1 and CDR2 from the germline V gene are GTSNPN and SVGIG (reference sequence). The CDR3 runs to 14 residues. CDR3 nucleotides: TGTGCCTGGAGTGTACTGCGGGAGGACGCTGAGCAGTTCTTC. Its translation: CAWSVLREDAEQFF.

The genes are TRBV30 and TRBJ2-7; weak D call: TRBD1 (5 bases). Trimming shortened V by 2 bases and J by 5 bases, and 19 bases separated the two germline ends. The CDR3 has 15 amino acids. The V gene's germline CDR1 is GTSNPN and CDR2 SVGIG (reference sequence). This CDR3 reads CAWSRQGDLNHEQYF. The CDR3 DNA reads TGTGCCTGGAGTCGCCAGGGCGATCTTAATCACGAGCAGTACTTC.

Only one count was recorded for this clone. V and J are TRBV6-5 and TRBJ1-5; D might be TRBD1 (5 bases). CDR1 is MNHEY, CDR2 SVGAGI, per germline. Trimming removed 8 bases at V and 5 bases at J, with 7 bases between. This CDR3 spans 11 amino acids. The DNA of the CDR3 is TGTGCCAGCGGGACTGATCAGCCCCAGCATTTT. This sequence encodes CASGTDQPQHF.

In its sample, this clone was seen a few times. V is TRBV28 and J is TRBJ2-2; D is unresolved. CDR1 and CDR2 from the germline V gene are MDHEN and SYDVKM. Trimming shortened V by 7 bases and J by 6 bases, and 12 bases separated the two germline ends. The CDR3 totals 13 residues. The CDR3 DNA sequence: TGTGCCAGCATAACACGTCCCGCCGGGGAGCTGTTTTTT. Its protein is CASITRPAGELFF.

The chain couples TRBV9 to TRBJ2-3, with 7 positions matching TRBD2. This CDR3 contains 15 residues. Germline V gene data show CDR1 as SGDLS and CDR2 as YYNGEE. V was clipped by 2 bases and J by 4 bases; unmatched bases: 7. The CDR3 DNA sequence: TGTGCCAGCAGCGTGGCGGGCGGGGGATCAGATACGCAGTATTTT. Translating it yields CASSVAGGGSDTQYF.

This clone was detected only once. V is TRBV6-5 and J is TRBJ2-7, with D possibly matching TRBD1 (5 bases). Per germline, CDR1 MNHEY and CDR2 SVGAGI. This CDR3 has 12 amino acids. Trimming removed 6 bases from V and 2 bases from J, with 8 bases in between. The CDR3 DNA sequence: TGTGCCAGCAGAAGACAGACCTACGAGCAGTACTTC. Translating it yields CASRRQTYEQYF.

The chain carries TRBV27 and TRBJ1-6, with 7 bases lining up with TRBD1. Germline CDR1 MNHEY, CDR2 SMNVEV (reference sequence). This CDR3 contains 15 residues. V was clipped by 5 bases and J by 5 bases; unmatched bases: 6. The CDR3 DNA reads TGTGCCAGCAGTGCAAGACAGGGTCATAATTCACCCCTCCACTTT. Translation gives CASSARQGHNSPLHF.

V and J are TRBV4-2 and TRBJ2-3; TRBD1 might be the D (6 bases). The CDR3 extends over 18 amino acids. CDR1 LGHNA and CDR2 YNFKEQ come from the germline V gene. The V gene lost 1 base and the J gene lost 6 bases, with 23 bases spanning the gap. The CDR3 protein is CASSQVSFGQYISDTQYF. In DNA form, the CDR3 reads TGTGCCAGCAGCCAAGTCAGTTTCGGACAGTATATCTCGGATACGCAGTATTTT.

This clone was observed a single time. CDR3 bases: TGCGCCAGCAGCTCCGTAGCGGGAGGGCATTTGAATACGCAGTATTTT. This gives the protein CASSSVAGGHLNTQYF. The chain couples TRBV5-1 to TRBJ2-3; TRBD2 aligns across 11 bases. CDR1 SGHRS and CDR2 YFSETQ come from the germline V gene. The CDR3 contains 16 residues. The trim removed 3 bases at V and 7 bases at J, leaving 10 bases unmatched. Using reference TRBV5-1 and TRBJ2-3 for the parts outside the CDR3, the full variable domain is KAGVTQTPRYLIKTRGQQVTLSCSPISGHRSVSWYQQTPGQGLQFLFEYFSETQRNKGNFPGRFSGRQFSNSRSEMNVSTLELGDSALYLCASSSVAGGHLNTQYFGPGTRLTVL.